This T cell receptor beta chain was obtained from a study of shared clonotypes between healthy human individuals. Study-level background: Three CD4 naive, three CD4 memory, two CD8 naive and one CD8 memory plate were used per donor.

The data were produced by immunoSEQ multiplex PCR, yet TCRdb's version contains in-frame clones alone and is incomplete. Among 2 million to 2.5 million clones listed, around 95% were seen once. Note on this clone: Its antigen is unidentified.

The study, taken as a whole, reports: Generally, naive subsets (rather than memory subsets) showed larger estimated richness.

The V gene end was trimmed by 7 bases and the J gene end by 2 bases; junction bases not matched to a gene: 8. The CDR3 totals 14 residues. Germline V CDR1 and CDR2: SNHLY, FYNNEI. The chain employs TRBV2 and TRBJ2-7; 7 nucleotides agree with TRBD2. The specimen sequenced was naive CD4+ T cells sorted from blood. Subset meaning: CD45RA+ positively selected. The TCR originated in a man younger than 35 in good health. The CDR3 DNA reads TGTGCCAGCACCCAGGGACTACACCCCTACGAGCAGTACTTC. This translates into CASTQGLHPYEQYF.